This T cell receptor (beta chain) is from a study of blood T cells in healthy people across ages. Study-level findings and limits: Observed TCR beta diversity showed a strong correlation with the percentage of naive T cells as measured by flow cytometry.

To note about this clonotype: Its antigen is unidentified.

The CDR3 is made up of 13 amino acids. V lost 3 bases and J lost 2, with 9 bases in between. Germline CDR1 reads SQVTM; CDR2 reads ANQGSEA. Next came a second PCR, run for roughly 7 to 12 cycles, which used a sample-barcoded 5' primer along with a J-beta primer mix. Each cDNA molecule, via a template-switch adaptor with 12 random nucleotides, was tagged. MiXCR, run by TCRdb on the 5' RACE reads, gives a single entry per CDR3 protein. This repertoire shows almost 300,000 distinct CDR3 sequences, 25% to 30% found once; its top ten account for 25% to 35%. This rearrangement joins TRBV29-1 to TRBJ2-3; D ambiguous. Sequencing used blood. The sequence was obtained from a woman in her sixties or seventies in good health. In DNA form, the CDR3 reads TGCAGCGTTGATCTTGCCGCCACAGATACGCAGTATTTT. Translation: CSVDLAATDTQYF.